In this sample, the clone carrying this T cell receptor beta chain turned up a few times. CDR1 is SGHRS, CDR2 YFSETQ, per germline. The CDR3 is made up of 12 amino acids. The V gene lost 4 bases and the J gene lost 6 bases, with 10 bases spanning the gap. This entry comes from a study of blood T cells in healthy people across ages. For the second PCR, which ran for roughly 6 to 11 cycles, a sample-barcoded 5' primer and a J-beta primer mix were used. A tag from a template-switch adaptor with 12 random nucleotides marked each cDNA molecule. A single record per CDR3 protein comes from TCRdb applying MiXCR to the 5' RACE reads. Of over 950,000 distinct CDR3 sequences listed, around two fifths were seen once; the top ten hold around 13%.

Input material: blood. The chain uses TRBV5-1 and TRBJ1-1; D possibly corresponds to TRBD1 (5 bases). The source is a man aged 18 to 30 in good health. The CDR3 loop is CASSDDSPEAFF. CDR3 DNA: TGCGCCAGCAGCGATGACAGCCCTGAAGCTTTCTTT.